The rows below give T cell receptor beta chains drawn from one sample of a study of blood T cell repertoires in COVID-19. Sequencing used immunoSEQ multiplex PCR; TCRdb keeps in-frame clones, though not all of them. The table lists 220,000 or so clones, 84% of them singletons. Sequenced sample: peripheral blood. These receptors were taken from a woman in her twenties or thirties who had recovered from COVID-19. Each CDR3 is given with its conserved first and last residue. The D gene is left open where the match is weak. Clone size, where shown, is once, few, many, or a class for clones that have expanded.

size: -
J: TRBJ2-6
D: -
V: TRBV5-1
DNA: TGCGCCAGCAGCTTGATACAGGGTGAAAACGCTGGGGCCAACGTCCTGACTTTC
CDR3: CASSLIQGENAGANVLTF

size: -
J: TRBJ2-1
D: TRBD1
V: TRBV28
DNA: TGTGCCAGCAGCCTTTCGGGGCAGTACAGGGGTGAGCAGTTCTTC
CDR3: CASSLSGQYRGEQFF

size: -
J: TRBJ2-1
D: -
V: TRBV27
DNA: TGTGCCAGCAGTGCTTCTGGGGGCTTCTACAATGAGCAGTTCTTC
CDR3: CASSASGGFYNEQFF

size: once
J: TRBJ2-3
D: TRBD2
V: TRBV7-3
DNA: TGTGCCAGCAGCTCTCCTAGCGGGAGGGCCAGAGATACGCAGTATTTT
CDR3: CASSSPSGRARDTQYF

size: -
J: TRBJ2-3
D: -
V: TRBV7-3
DNA: TGTGCCAGCAGCTTACAGGGGACGGGGACAGATACGCAGTATTTT
CDR3: CASSLQGTGTDTQYF

size: -
J: TRBJ2-7
D: -
V: TRBV21-1
DNA: TGTGCCAGCAGCAAAGGGTTGAGGCTAGCGGGAGTGTTTCTAGGCGAGCAGTACTTC
CDR3: CASSKGLRLAGVFLGEQYF

size: -
J: TRBJ2-1
D: TRBD2
V: TRBV5-1
DNA: TGCGCCAGCAGGGGGGGGAGACCTCCCAATGAGCAGTTCTTC
CDR3: CASRGGRPPNEQFF

size: -
J: TRBJ2-5
D: -
V: TRBV5-1
DNA: TGCGCCAGCAGCTTGTCCGGAAGGGGAAACCAAGAGACCCAGTACTTC
CDR3: CASSLSGRGNQETQYF

size: -
J: TRBJ2-2
D: TRBD1
V: TRBV5-1
DNA: TGCGCCAGCAGCCCGGGGACAGGGCCGAACACCAGGGAGCTGTTTTTT
CDR3: CASSPGTGPNTRELFF

size: -
J: TRBJ1-2
D: TRBD1
V: TRBV18
DNA: TGTGCCAGCTCACCGACGGGACAGCCTCTTCGTGGAGACTATGGCTACACCTTC
CDR3: CASSPTGQPLRGDYGYTF

size: -
J: TRBJ2-1
D: TRBD2
V: TRBV5-8
DNA: TGTGCCAGCAGCTTGGAAGGTAGCGGGGGCAATGAGCAGTTCTTC
CDR3: CASSLEGSGGNEQFF

size: -
J: TRBJ1-2
D: TRBD1
V: TRBV24-1
DNA: TGTGCCACCAGTGACCGGAAGACAGGGATTCGAGATGGCTACACCTTC
CDR3: CATSDRKTGIRDGYTF

size: -
J: TRBJ1-5
D: -
V: TRBV24-1
DNA: TGTGCCACCAGTGATTCGTGGGGACACAGCAATCAGCCCCAGCATTTT
CDR3: CATSDSWGHSNQPQHF

size: -
J: TRBJ2-7
D: -
V: TRBV28
DNA: TGTGCCAGCAGGTCGCCCGGGGAAGTCTACGAGCAGTACTTC
CDR3: CASRSPGEVYEQYF

size: -
J: TRBJ1-4
D: TRBD1
V: TRBV18
DNA: TGTGCCAGCTCACCGCCAGGACAGGGAGTAGAAAAACTGTTTTTT
CDR3: CASSPPGQGVEKLFF

size: few
J: TRBJ2-5
D: TRBD1
V: TRBV19
DNA: TGTGCCAGTAGCGCGACAGGGGGTGGGACCCAGTACTTC
CDR3: CASSATGGGTQYF

size: -
J: TRBJ2-2
D: -
V: TRBV3-1/TRBV3-2
DNA: TGTGCCAGCAGCCAACTAGGTCACACCGGGGAGCTGTTTTTT
CDR3: CASSQLGHTGELFF

size: -
J: TRBJ2-7
D: TRBD2
V: TRBV13
DNA: TGTGCCAGCAGCTCTAGTAGCGGGCTCGAGCAGTACTTC
CDR3: CASSSSSGLEQYF

size: -
J: TRBJ2-2
D: -
V: TRBV1
DNA: TGCACCAGCAGCAGGGGACAGGGGAATACCGGGGAGCTGTTTTTT
CDR3: CTSSRGQGNTGELFF

size: -
J: TRBJ2-3
D: TRBD2
V: TRBV7-2
DNA: TGTGCCAGCAGCACCGGGACTAGCGGGATCGATACGCAGTATTTT
CDR3: CASSTGTSGIDTQYF

size: once
J: TRBJ2-7
D: TRBD1
V: TRBV18
DNA: TGTGCCAGCGCGCAACAGGGGAACTCCTACGAGCAGTACTTC
CDR3: CASAQQGNSYEQYF

size: -
J: TRBJ2-1
D: TRBD2
V: TRBV6-4
DNA: TGTGCCAGCAGTGAACTAGCGGAGAATGAGCAGTTCTTC
CDR3: CASSELAENEQFF

size: few
J: TRBJ1-4
D: -
V: TRBV7-9
DNA: TGTGCCAGCAGCTTAGTGGGGGCTCGGGAAAAACTGTTTTTT
CDR3: CASSLVGAREKLFF

size: once
J: TRBJ1-5
D: TRBD1
V: TRBV7-9
DNA: TGTGCCAGCAGCTCCTCCAGGGGGTCTAATCAGCCCCAGCATTTT
CDR3: CASSSSRGSNQPQHF

size: -
J: TRBJ2-7
D: TRBD2
V: TRBV5-1
DNA: TGCGCCAGCAGCCGGGGACTAGCGGCCTACGAGCAGTACTTC
CDR3: CASSRGLAAYEQYF

size: -
J: TRBJ2-2
D: TRBD2
V: TRBV5-1
DNA: TGCGCCAGCAGCTTCGTAGCGGGAGTAACCGGGGAGCTGTTTTTT
CDR3: CASSFVAGVTGELFF

size: -
J: TRBJ2-7
D: TRBD2
V: TRBV9
DNA: TGTGCCAGCAGCGGACCGGGACTAGACGAGCAGTACTTC
CDR3: CASSGPGLDEQYF

size: few
J: TRBJ2-1
D: -
V: TRBV28
DNA: TGTGCCAGCAGCCCCCGGGGAGCGACGTCCTACAATGAGCAGTTCTTC
CDR3: CASSPRGATSYNEQFF

size: -
J: TRBJ2-2
D: -
V: TRBV27
DNA: TGTGCCAGCAGTTTCCGGTTTCTCGGGGGTTTAACGGATCGGCCCGGGGAGCTGTTTTTT
CDR3: CASSFRFLGGLTDRPGELFF

size: once
J: TRBJ2-3
D: -
V: TRBV19
DNA: TGTGCCAGTAGTATAGGGGGACTGTCGTCAGATACGCAGTATTTT
CDR3: CASSIGGLSSDTQYF

size: -
J: TRBJ2-7
D: TRBD1
V: TRBV28
DNA: TGTGCCAGCAGTTTAGTACAGGGGCACGGAGAGCAGTACTTC
CDR3: CASSLVQGHGEQYF

size: -
J: TRBJ2-2
D: TRBD1
V: TRBV9
DNA: TGTGCCAGCAGCGCACCGGGACAGGGGGATGTCGGGGAGCTGTTTTTT
CDR3: CASSAPGQGDVGELFF

size: -
J: TRBJ1-5
D: -
V: TRBV28
DNA: TGTGCCAGCTTCGATTTATTCGGGGGGAAACAGCCCCAGCATTTT
CDR3: CASFDLFGGKQPQHF

size: -
J: TRBJ1-5
D: TRBD1
V: TRBV20-1
DNA: TGCAGTGCAGGGGGCCAGCCCCAGCATTTT
CDR3: CSAGGQPQHF

size: few
J: TRBJ2-7
D: TRBD2
V: TRBV5-1
DNA: TGCGCCAGCAGCTTGTTTAGCGGGAGGCCCTACGAGCAGTACTTC
CDR3: CASSLFSGRPYEQYF

size: -
J: TRBJ2-7
D: -
V: TRBV28
DNA: TGTGCCAGCAGTTTACGGCCAGCCCTTAGCGGCTACGAGCAGTACTTC
CDR3: CASSLRPALSGYEQYF

size: once
J: TRBJ1-2
D: -
V: TRBV21-1
DNA: TGTGCCAGCAAAGGGAGGTTAAACTATGGCTACACCTTC
CDR3: CASKGRLNYGYTF

size: -
J: TRBJ2-7
D: TRBD2
V: TRBV3-1/TRBV3-2
DNA: TGTGCCAGCAGCTCCTTAGGGACTAGCGGGAGCGGTGGGCAGTACTTC
CDR3: CASSSLGTSGSGGQYF

size: -
J: TRBJ2-3
D: TRBD2
V: TRBV20-1
DNA: TGCAGTGCTAGTAGTACTAGCGGTAACACAGATACGCAGTATTTT
CDR3: CSASSTSGNTDTQYF

size: -
J: TRBJ1-1
D: -
V: TRBV20-1
DNA: TGCACCCCCCGAAGCCACACTGAAGCTTTCTTT
CDR3: CTPRSHTEAFF

size: -
J: TRBJ2-5
D: TRBD1
V: TRBV7-9
DNA: TGTGCCAGCAGCTCCGGACAGGGGGCGATTGGGACCCAGTACTTC
CDR3: CASSSGQGAIGTQYF

size: -
J: TRBJ2-7
D: -
V: TRBV10-2
DNA: TGCGCCAGCAGTGAAACGGGTTTTAGCTCCTACGAGCAGTACTTC
CDR3: CASSETGFSSYEQYF

size: -
J: TRBJ2-3
D: TRBD2
V: TRBV4-1
DNA: TGCGCCAGCAGTCCAGGGACTAGCTATATGGTAACAGATACGCAGTATTTT
CDR3: CASSPGTSYMVTDTQYF

size: -
J: TRBJ2-1
D: -
V: TRBV28
DNA: TGTGCCAGCAGTTTATTTCAGCGGGCCTACAATGAGCAGTTCTTC
CDR3: CASSLFQRAYNEQFF

size: -
J: TRBJ2-1
D: TRBD2
V: TRBV2
DNA: TGTGCCAACCCTAGCGGGGGCTGGAATGAGCAGTTCTTC
CDR3: CANPSGGWNEQFF

size: -
J: TRBJ1-2
D: TRBD1
V: TRBV19
DNA: TGTGCCAGTAGGGACAGGGAGGCGGGCGGCTACACCTTC
CDR3: CASRDREAGGYTF

size: -
J: TRBJ1-3
D: -
V: TRBV2
DNA: TGTGCCAGCAGTGCGACTGACAGAAATTTCTCTGGAAACACCATATATTTT
CDR3: CASSATDRNFSGNTIYF

size: -
J: TRBJ2-7
D: -
V: TRBV27
DNA: TGTGCCAGCAGTCCCGGACAGAACACCTACGAGCAGTACTTC
CDR3: CASSPGQNTYEQYF

size: -
J: TRBJ2-1
D: -
V: TRBV27
DNA: TGTGGGGCGCCTGAGCAGTTCTTC
CDR3: CGAPEQFF

size: -
J: TRBJ2-2
D: -
V: TRBV5-6
DNA: TGTGCCAGCAGTTCGGTGGCCGGGGAGCTGTTTTTT
CDR3: CASSSVAGELFF